Listed below are T cell receptor beta chains from one sample, sequenced in a study of blood T cell repertoires in COVID-19. The protocol was immunoSEQ multiplex PCR, while the TCRdb copy is restricted to in-frame clones and leaves out a portion. The table lists more than 90,000 clones, 85% of them singletons. The sequencing input was peripheral blood. The receptors shown here come from a man older than 75 with acute or convalescent COVID-19. CDR3s include the opening cysteine and the closing phenylalanine or tryptophan. D genes are given only for firm matches. Expanded clones get a size class; other rows say once, few or many, or leave the size out.

j_call clone_size v_call d_call cdr3_aa cdr3_nt
TRBJ1-2 NA TRBV27 NA CASSLSLGGGPYGYTF TGTGCCAGCAGTTTATCGCTGGGAGGGGGGCCTTATGGCTACACCTTC
TRBJ1-1 NA TRBV30 NA CAWRLSTEAFF TGTGCCTGGAGACTGAGCACTGAAGCTTTCTTT
TRBJ2-7 NA TRBV29-1 TRBD1 CSVRDSYEQYF TGCAGCGTTCGGGACAGCTACGAGCAGTACTTC
TRBJ2-3 NA TRBV19 NA CASRGLLNTQYF TGTGCCAGTAGGGGACTTTTAAATACGCAGTATTTT
TRBJ2-1 NA TRBV6-5 NA CASSLLSSYNEQFF TGTGCCAGCAGTCTCCTAAGCTCCTACAATGAGCAGTTCTTC
TRBJ2-2 NA TRBV19 NA CASSSDRSAWTGELFF TGTGCCAGTAGTTCAGACAGGTCTGCGTGGACCGGGGAGCTGTTTTTT
TRBJ1-1 NA TRBV9 TRBD1 CASRKGQGGFHTEAFF TGTGCCAGCAGGAAAGGACAGGGAGGTTTCCACACTGAAGCTTTCTTT
TRBJ2-2 NA TRBV24-1 TRBD2 CATSDSAPGLGNTGELFF TGTGCCACCAGTGACTCGGCCCCCGGACTAGGGAACACCGGGGAGCTGTTTTTT
TRBJ2-2 once TRBV10-2 TRBD2 CASSEYLTSSVTGELFF TGCGCCAGCAGTGAGTATTTGACTAGCTCGGTCACCGGGGAGCTGTTTTTT
TRBJ2-4 NA TRBV4-2 NA CASSQEPGEINIQYF TGTGCCAGCAGCCAAGAACCCGGAGAGATCAACATTCAGTACTTC
TRBJ1-4 NA TRBV2 NA CASRDAYGGGEKLFF TGTGCCAGCAGGGATGCGTATGGGGGCGGTGAAAAACTGTTTTTT
TRBJ2-7 NA TRBV15 NA CATSLEGNSYEQYF TGTGCCACCAGCCTAGAGGGAAACTCCTACGAGCAGTACTTC
TRBJ2-1 NA TRBV24-1 NA CATSDPGLPRDNEQFF TGTGCCACCAGCGATCCGGGACTCCCTCGGGACAATGAGCAGTTCTTC
TRBJ2-3 NA TRBV24-1 NA CATSDPYPLTQYF TGTGCCACCAGTGATCCTTACCCACTTACGCAGTATTTT
TRBJ1-6 NA TRBV20-1 NA CSASRGVEPNSPLHF TGCAGTGCTAGTCGGGGGGTCGAACCTAATTCACCCCTCCACTTT
TRBJ2-3 few TRBV28 TRBD2 CASSSSGTTDTQYF TGTGCCAGCAGTTCTAGCGGGACCACAGATACGCAGTATTTT
TRBJ1-3 NA TRBV18 NA CASSPGSSGNTIYF TGTGCCAGCTCCCCAGGGAGCTCTGGAAACACCATATATTTT
TRBJ2-2 NA TRBV11-2 NA CASRPQKVGGTGELFF TGTGCCAGCAGACCCCAAAAGGTGGGGGGCACCGGGGAGCTGTTTTTT
TRBJ2-1 NA TRBV6-5 TRBD1 CASSYEEGGTDEQFF TGTGCCAGCAGTTACGAGGAAGGGGGCACGGATGAGCAGTTCTTC
TRBJ1-5 NA TRBV19 NA CASSIFLGAQPQHF TGTGCCAGTAGTATCTTTTTGGGGGCTCAGCCCCAGCATTTT
TRBJ1-6 few TRBV2 TRBD1 CASRPGTGIGSPLHF TGTGCCAGTAGACCCGGGACAGGGATAGGTTCACCCCTCCACTTT
TRBJ2-5 NA TRBV18 NA CASSPGGQETQYF TGTGCCAGCTCCCCCGGGGGCCAAGAGACCCAGTACTTC
TRBJ2-5 NA TRBV19 TRBD1 CASSKTGIKETQYF TGTGCCAGTAGTAAGACAGGGATTAAAGAGACCCAGTACTTC
TRBJ1-3 NA TRBV19 NA CASSRTAANSGNTIYF TGTGCCAGTAGTCGCACCGCGGCCAACTCTGGAAACACCATATATTTT
TRBJ1-3 few TRBV9 NA CASSPRSYSGNTIYF TGTGCCAGCAGCCCCCGCTCCTACTCTGGAAACACCATATATTTT
TRBJ1-4 NA TRBV5-1 NA CASSLLGAMEKLFF TGCGCCAGCAGCTTGTTGGGGGCCATGGAAAAACTGTTTTTT
TRBJ2-7 NA TRBV27 TRBD2 CASSLSPPLAGGNYEQYF TGTGCCAGCAGTTTATCCCCCCCCCTAGCGGGAGGTAACTACGAGCAGTACTTC
TRBJ1-4 NA TRBV6-5 TRBD1 CASSTSGGNNEKLFF TGTGCCAGCAGTACTTCAGGGGGAAATAATGAAAAACTGTTTTTT
TRBJ2-1 few TRBV7-9 TRBD2 CASNTASGRLEQFF TGTGCCAGCAACACGGCTAGCGGGAGGCTTGAGCAGTTCTTC
TRBJ2-3 NA TRBV11-2 TRBD1 CASSLWTGGLPDTQYF TGTGCCAGCAGCTTGTGGACAGGGGGTTTGCCAGATACGCAGTATTTT
TRBJ2-7 NA TRBV5-5 NA CASSPGISYEQYF TGTGCCAGCAGCCCGGGTATCTCCTACGAGCAGTACTTC
TRBJ1-3 NA TRBV9 NA CASSVGGGGGNTIYF TGTGCCAGCAGCGTAGGAGGCGGGGGAGGAAACACCATATATTTT
TRBJ1-2 NA TRBV19 NA CASSTDSNYGYTF TGTGCCAGTAGCACTGACAGTAACTATGGCTACACCTTC
TRBJ1-2 NA TRBV28 TRBD1 CASSPPLGTGTGGYTF TGTGCCAGCAGTCCCCCCTTAGGGACAGGGACGGGCGGCTACACCTTC
TRBJ2-3 NA TRBV7-3 NA CASSSPTRGTQYF TGTGCCAGCAGCTCACCGACTAGAGGAACGCAGTATTTT
TRBJ2-7 NA TRBV15 NA CATSRDRGTSYEQYF TGTGCCACCAGCAGAGATCGGGGGACTTCCTACGAGCAGTACTTC